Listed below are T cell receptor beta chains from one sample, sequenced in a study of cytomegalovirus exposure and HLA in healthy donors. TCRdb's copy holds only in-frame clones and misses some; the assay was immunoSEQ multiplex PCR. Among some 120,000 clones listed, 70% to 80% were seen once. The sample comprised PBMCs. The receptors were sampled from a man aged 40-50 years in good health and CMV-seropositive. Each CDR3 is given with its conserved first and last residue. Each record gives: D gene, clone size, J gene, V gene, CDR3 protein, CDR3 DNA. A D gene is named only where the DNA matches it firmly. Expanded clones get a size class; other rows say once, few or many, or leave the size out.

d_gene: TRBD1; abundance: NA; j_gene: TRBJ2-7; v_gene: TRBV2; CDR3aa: CASIDRGREQYF; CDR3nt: TGTGCCAGCATTGACAGGGGGCGCGAGCAGTACTTC
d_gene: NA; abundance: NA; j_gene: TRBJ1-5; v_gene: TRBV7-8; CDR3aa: CASSLERIPDQPQHF; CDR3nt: TGTGCCAGCAGCTTAGAGAGAATCCCCGATCAGCCCCAGCATTTT
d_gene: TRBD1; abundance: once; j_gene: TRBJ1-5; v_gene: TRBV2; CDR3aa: CASSEDRADQPQHF; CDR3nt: TGTGCCAGCAGTGAGGACAGGGCGGATCAGCCCCAGCATTTT
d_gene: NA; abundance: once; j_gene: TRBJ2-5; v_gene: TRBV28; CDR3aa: CASSLGQTQYF; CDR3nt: TGTGCCAGCAGTTTAGGGCAGACCCAGTACTTC
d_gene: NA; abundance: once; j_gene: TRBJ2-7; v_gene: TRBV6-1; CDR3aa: CASSEAKRGNEQYF; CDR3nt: TGTGCCAGCAGTGAAGCGAAAAGGGGGAACGAGCAGTACTTC
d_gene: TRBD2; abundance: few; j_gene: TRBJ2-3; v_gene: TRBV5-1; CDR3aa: CASSLKSGSGTDTDTQYF; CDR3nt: TGCGCCAGCAGCTTGAAGAGTGGTAGCGGGACGGACACAGATACGCAGTATTTT
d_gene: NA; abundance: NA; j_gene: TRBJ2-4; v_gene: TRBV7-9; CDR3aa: CASSLLERLSKNIQYF; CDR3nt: TGTGCCAGCAGCTTATTGGAGCGTTTAAGCAAAAACATTCAGTACTTC
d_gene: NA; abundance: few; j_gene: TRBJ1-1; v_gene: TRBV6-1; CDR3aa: CASSEVGQGRARLAFF; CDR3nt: TGTGCCAGCAGTGAAGTCGGGCAGGGGAGAGCGAGGCTTGCTTTCTTT
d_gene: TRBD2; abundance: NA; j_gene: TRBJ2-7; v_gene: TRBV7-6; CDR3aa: CASSSRWASGSYEQYF; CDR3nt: TGTGCCAGCAGTTCGCGGTGGGCTAGCGGCTCCTACGAGCAGTACTTC
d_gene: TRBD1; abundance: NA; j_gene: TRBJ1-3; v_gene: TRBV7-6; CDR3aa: CASSLGPGTAGNTIYF; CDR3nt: TGTGCCAGCAGCTTGGGCCCCGGGACAGCTGGAAACACCATATATTTT
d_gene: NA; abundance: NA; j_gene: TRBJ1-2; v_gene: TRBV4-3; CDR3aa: CASSQVQGGYYGYTF; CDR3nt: TGCGCCAGCAGCCAAGTACAGGGAGGGTACTATGGCTACACCTTC
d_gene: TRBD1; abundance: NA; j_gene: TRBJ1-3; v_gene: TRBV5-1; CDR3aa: CASSRDGQGLSGNTIYF; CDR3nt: TGCGCCAGCAGCCGGGACGGACAGGGCCTCTCTGGAAACACCATATATTTT
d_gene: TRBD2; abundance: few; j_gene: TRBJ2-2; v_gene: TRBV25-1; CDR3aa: CASSGVSGSGTGELFF; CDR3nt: TGTGCCAGCAGTGGAGTTAGCGGGAGTGGCACCGGGGAGCTGTTTTTT
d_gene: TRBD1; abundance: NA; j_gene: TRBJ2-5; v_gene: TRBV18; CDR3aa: CASSPWDRGSQETQYF; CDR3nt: TGTGCCAGCTCACCCTGGGACAGGGGGTCCCAAGAGACCCAGTACTTC
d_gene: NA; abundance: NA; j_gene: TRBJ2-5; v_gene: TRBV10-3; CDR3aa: CAISDRELETQYF; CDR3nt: TGTGCCATCAGTGACAGGGAATTGGAGACCCAGTACTTC
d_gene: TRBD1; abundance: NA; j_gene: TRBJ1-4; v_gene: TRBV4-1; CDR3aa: CASSQQTGGTNEKLFF; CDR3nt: TGCGCCAGCAGCCAGCAGACAGGGGGAACTAATGAAAAACTGTTTTTT
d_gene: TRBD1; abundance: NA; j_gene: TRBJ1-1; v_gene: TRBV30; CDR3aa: CALDPGTGSTEAFF; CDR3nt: TGTGCCTTGGACCCTGGGACAGGAAGCACTGAAGCTTTCTTT
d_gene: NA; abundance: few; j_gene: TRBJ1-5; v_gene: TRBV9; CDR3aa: CASSGQGGNQPQHF; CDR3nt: TGTGCCAGCAGCGGGCAGGGTGGGAATCAGCCCCAGCATTTT
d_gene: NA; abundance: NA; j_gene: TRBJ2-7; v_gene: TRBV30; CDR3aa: CAWETGMVEQYF; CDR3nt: TGTGCCTGGGAAACAGGAATGGTCGAGCAGTACTTC